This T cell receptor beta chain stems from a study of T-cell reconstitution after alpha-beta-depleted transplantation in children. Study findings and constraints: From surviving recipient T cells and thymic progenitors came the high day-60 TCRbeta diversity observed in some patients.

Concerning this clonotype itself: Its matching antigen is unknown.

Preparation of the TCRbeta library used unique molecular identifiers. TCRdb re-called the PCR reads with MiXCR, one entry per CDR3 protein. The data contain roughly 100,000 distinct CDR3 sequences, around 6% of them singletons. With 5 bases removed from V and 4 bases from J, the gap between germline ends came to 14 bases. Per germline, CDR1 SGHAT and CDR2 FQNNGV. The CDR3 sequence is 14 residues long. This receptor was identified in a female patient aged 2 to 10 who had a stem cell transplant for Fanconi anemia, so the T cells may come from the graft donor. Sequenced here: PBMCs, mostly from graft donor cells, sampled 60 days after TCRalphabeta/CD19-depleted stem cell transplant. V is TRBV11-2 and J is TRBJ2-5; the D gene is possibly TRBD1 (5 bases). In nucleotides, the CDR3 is TGTGCCAGCAGCAAATGGGGCAGTCGAGAGACCCAGTACTTC. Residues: CASSKWGSRETQYF. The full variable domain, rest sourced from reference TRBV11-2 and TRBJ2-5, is EAGVAQSPRYKIIEKRQSVAFWCNPISGHATLYWYQQILGQGPKLLIQFQNNGVVDDSQLPKDRFSAERLKGVDSTLKIQPAKLEDSAVYLCASSKWGSRETQYFGPGTRLLVL.